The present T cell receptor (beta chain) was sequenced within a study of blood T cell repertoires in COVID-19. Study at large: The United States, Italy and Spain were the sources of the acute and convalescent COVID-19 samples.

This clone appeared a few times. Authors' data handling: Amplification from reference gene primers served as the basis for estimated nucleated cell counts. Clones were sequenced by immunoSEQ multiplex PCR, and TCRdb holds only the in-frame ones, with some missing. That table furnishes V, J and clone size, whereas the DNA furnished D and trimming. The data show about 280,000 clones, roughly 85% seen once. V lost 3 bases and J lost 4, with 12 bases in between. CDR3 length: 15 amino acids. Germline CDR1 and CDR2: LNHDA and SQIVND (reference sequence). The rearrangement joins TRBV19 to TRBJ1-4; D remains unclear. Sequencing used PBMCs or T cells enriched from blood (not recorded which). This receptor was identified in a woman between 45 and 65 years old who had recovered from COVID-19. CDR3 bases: TGTGCCAGTAGTATTCTGGAGGGAATTAATGAAAAACTGTTTTTT. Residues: CASSILEGINEKLFF.